The 28 T cell receptor beta chains listed next were all sequenced from one sample in a study of human T cells and chemical hapten exposure. Time point noted: pre-sensitization, week 0. Treatment indicated: therapeutic diphenylcyclopropenone sensitization with weekly scalp DPC. TCRdb redid the calling of the RACE reads with MiXCR, one entry per CDR3 protein. The profile shows over 55,000 distinct CDR3 sequences, roughly 9.8% of them singletons. The input for sequencing was whole blood, taken in connection with sensitization to the hapten diphenylcyclopropenone (DPC). The receptors derive from a man in his forties with alopecia areata. Some clones in this sample may be carry-over from other donors' samples.

This clonotype was detected only a few times. The chain combines TRBV4-3 with TRBJ2-7; 7 nucleotides agree with TRBD1. The CDR3 spans 14 residues. V lost 3 bases to trimming and J lost 3 bases; unmatched junction nucleotides: 5. In germline, CDR1 is LGHNA, CDR2 YSLEER. CDR3 sequence reads: CASSQARDSYEQYF. CDR3 in DNA: TGCGCCAGCAGCCAGGCACGGGACAGCTACGAGCAGTACTTC.

This clonotype has only a few counts. An end of the junction does not agree with germline; a read error may underlie this. The chain employs TRBV9 and TRBJ2-7; 9 positions agree with TRBD2. The germline V gene has CDR1 SGDLS and CDR2 YYNGEE. The CDR3 totals 15 residues. DNA for the CDR3: TGTGCCAGCAGCGTAGGAGCGGGAGGATCCTTCGAGCAGTACTTC. It encodes CASSVGAGGSFEQYF.

This clonotype was observed a few times. The CDR3 here is CASSSRGTNTEAFF. The CDR3 bases are TGCGCCAGCAGCTCCAGGGGGACGAACACTGAAGCTTTCTTT. The rearrangement uses TRBV5-1 and TRBJ1-1, with 7 bases aligning to TRBD1. V gave up 3 bases and J gave up 1 base; unmatched junction bases: 3. Germline CDR1 and CDR2: SGHRS and YFSETQ. This CDR3 region has 14 residues. The variable domain in full, with the rest retrieved from reference TRBV5-1 and TRBJ1-1, is KAGVTQTPRYLIKTRGQQVTLSCSPISGHRSVSWYQQTPGQGLQFLFEYFSETQRNKGNFPGRFSGRQFSNSRSEMNVSTLELGDSALYLCASSSRGTNTEAFFGQGTRLTVV.

In its sample, this clonotype was seen many times. V usage is TRBV20-1 and J usage is TRBJ2-1; a weak D match, TRBD1 (5 bases). Trimming stripped 7 bases from V and 7 bases from J, with 23 bases between. In germline, CDR1 is DFQATT, CDR2 SNEGSKA (reference sequence). This CDR3 spans 15 amino acids. CDR3: CSDLPRSRGSNEQFF. DNA of the CDR3: TGCAGTGATCTACCCCGCTCTAGGGGATCAAATGAGCAGTTCTTC.

This clonotype appeared many times. The chain employs TRBV1 and TRBJ1-5; the listed D gene, TRBD1, was not tested against the DNA. TRBV1 is a pseudogene segment. The CDR3 covers 16 residues. The CDR3 reads CTSSQDAGNSNQPQHF. The CDR3 nucleotides read TGCACCAGCAGCCAAGACGCAGGGAATAGCAATCAGCCCCAGCATTTT.

The chain combines TRBV28 with TRBJ2-3; 12 bases fit TRBD2. Germline V gene lookup returns CDR1 MDHEN and CDR2 SYDVKM. With V trimmed by 5 bases and J by 4 bases, 10 bases remained unmatched. CDR3 length: 17 amino acids. The CDR3 is CASSARFGLAGPDTQYF. The CDR3 nucleotides read TGTGCCAGCAGTGCCCGGTTCGGACTAGCGGGGCCAGATACGCAGTATTTT.

This clonotype was observed at least ten times. The rearrangement links TRBV5-1 to TRBJ2-1; D gene uncertain. CDR3 length equals 15 residues. In germline, CDR1 is SGHRS, CDR2 YFSETQ. V was clipped by 0 bases and J by 3 bases, with 10 bases between them. CDR3 sequence reads: CASSLASGFYNEQFF. For the CDR3, the DNA is TGCGCCAGCAGCTTGGCGAGTGGGTTCTACAATGAGCAGTTCTTC.

This clonotype was detected a few times. The rearrangement uses TRBV20-1 and TRBJ1-6, with 8 bases that match TRBD1. V shed 6 bases, J shed 6 bases, and the junction held 4 bases outside the gene matches. Per germline, CDR1 DFQATT and CDR2 SNEGSKA (reference sequence). The CDR3 has 13 residues. CDR3 DNA: TGCAGTGCCCGACAGGGGTTTAATTCACCCCTCCACTTT. This sequence encodes CSARQGFNSPLHF.

In this sample, this clonotype turned up many times. The chain uses TRBV12-3 or TRBV12-4 and TRBJ2-1; TRBD1 matches 7 bases. After removal of 5 bases from V and 10 bases from J, the junction contained 8 bases not matched to a gene. This CDR3 has 13 residues. CDR3 region: CASSGIRGQEQFF. DNA of the CDR3: TGTGCCAGCAGTGGCATAAGGGGGCAGGAGCAGTTCTTC.

In its sample, this clonotype was seen many times. This sequence joins TRBV10-2 and TRBJ1-5; tentative D call: TRBD1 (6 bases). Germline-derived CDR1 and CDR2 are WSHSY and SAAADI. V lost 6 bases and J 6 bases, leaving 9 bases between the germline ends. The length of the CDR3 is 12 residues. Written as DNA, the CDR3 is TGCGCCAGCAGGGGGGCGGGTCAGCCCCAGCATTTT. Encoded protein: CASRGAGQPQHF.

This clonotype has at least ten counts. The chain couples TRBV9 to TRBJ2-7; 9 bases map to TRBD2. Germline trimming cut 6 bases from V and 5 bases from J; bases unmatched to any gene: 12. The CDR3 is 15 amino acids. The V gene's germline CDR1 is SGDLS and CDR2 YYNGEE. The CDR3: CASNLSGRAVDEQYF. Written as DNA, the CDR3 is TGTGCCAGCAACCTTAGCGGGAGAGCCGTTGACGAGCAGTACTTC.

This clonotype was counted only a few times. J is TRBJ2-7 and V is TRBV28; D unclear. This CDR3 comprises 11 residues. Germline CDR1 and CDR2: MDHEN and SYDVKM. Trimming removed 7 bases at V and 3 bases at J, with 7 bases between. CDR3 sequence reads: CASTGRYEQYF. CDR3 nucleotide sequence: TGTGCCAGCACCGGCCGCTACGAGCAGTACTTC.

The J gene is TRBJ2-1, the V gene TRBV27; 9 nucleotides align to TRBD2. This CDR3 has 14 residues. The V gene end was trimmed by 8 bases and the J gene end by 2 bases; junction bases not matched to a gene: 4. Germline CDR1 reads MNHEY; CDR2 reads SMNVEV (reference sequence). The chain's CDR3 is CASHLAGAYNEQFF. CDR3 in DNA: TGTGCCAGCCACTTAGCGGGAGCCTACAATGAGCAGTTCTTC.

In DNA form, the CDR3 reads TGCAGTGCTCCCATAGCGGGGGCATTCAATGAGCAGTTCTTC. Its translation: CSAPIAGAFNEQFF. This chain links TRBV20-1 with TRBJ2-1; 9 bases agree with TRBD2. This CDR3 region has 14 residues. Germline CDR1 is DFQATT and CDR2 is SNEGSKA (reference sequence). Trimming at V came to 5 bases and at J to 6 bases, leaving 8 bases not matched to a gene.

At least ten counts were recorded for this clonotype. The chain uses TRBV7-8 and TRBJ2-5; D is undetermined. The CDR3 length is 14 residues. Germline V gene lookup returns CDR1 SGHVS and CDR2 FQNEAQ. Between the trimmed V and J ends, which lost 8 bases and 2 bases, there was a span of 15 bases. The CDR3 reads CASLHPTDQETQYF. CDR3 sequence (DNA): TGTGCCAGCCTCCACCCAACGGATCAAGAGACCCAGTACTTC.

The CDR3 loop reads CSVLIPSVPNTGELFF. Here the CDR3 DNA reads TGCAGCGTTCTGATTCCCTCCGTCCCGAACACCGGGGAGCTGTTTTTT. J is TRBJ2-2 and V is TRBV29-1; D remains ambiguous. The V end lost 5 bases, the J end lost 0 bases, and 16 bases lay between the germline ends. Germline CDR1 SQVTM, CDR2 ANQGSEA. This CDR3 is built from 16 residues.

This clonotype has a handful of counts. The J gene is TRBJ2-1, the V gene TRBV12-1; the table assigns TRBD2, which was not confirmed against the DNA. TRBV12-1 is annotated as a pseudogene. The CDR3 length is 18 residues. The CDR3 bases are TGTGCCAGCAGCTTTTATTGGATAGCGGGAGATTTCTACAATGAGCAGTTCTTC. Encoded protein: CASSFYWIAGDFYNEQFF.

About this clonotype itself: This may come from a read error, since a much larger clone is one base off. The chain links TRBV12-3 or TRBV12-4 to TRBJ2-5; TRBD2 is a possible D gene (5 bases). The CDR3 is 12 residues long. CDR3 in amino acids: CASSRTQEAQYF. CDR3 sequence (DNA): TGTGCCAGCAGCCGGACTCAAGAGGCCCAGTACTTC.

This rearrangement joins TRBV20-1 to TRBJ1-4; D uncertain. Germline V gene lookup returns CDR1 DFQATT and CDR2 SNEGSKA (reference sequence). The V gene lost 8 bases and the J gene lost 8 bases, with 12 bases spanning the gap. The length of the CDR3 is 11 residues. CDR3 region: CSTPDGEKLFF. The CDR3 DNA reads TGCAGTACCCCGGACGGGGAAAAACTGTTTTTT.

This clonotype occurred many times. Here the CDR3 reads CASNSGGWTDTQYF. In DNA, the CDR3 is TGTGCCAGCAACTCAGGGGGCTGGACAGATACGCAGTATTTT. J is TRBJ2-3 and V is TRBV2; TRBD1 matches 8 bases. Germline V CDR1 and CDR2: SNHLY, FYNNEI. CDR3 length: 14 residues. V shed 7 bases and J 3 bases; nucleotides not matched to a gene: 6.

A few counts support this clonotype. The genes are TRBV29-1 and TRBJ2-3; D may correspond to TRBD1 or TRBD2 (5 bases each). Per the germline V gene, CDR1 is SQVTM and CDR2 is ANQGSEA. The CDR3 covers 15 residues. V shed 1 base and J shed 0 bases, with 11 bases lying between them. The CDR3 here is CSVEAWDRSTDTQYF. The CDR3 region has the DNA TGCAGCGTTGAAGCGTGGGACCGTAGCACAGATACGCAGTATTTT.

This clonotype was observed many times. The gene calls are TRBV20-1 and TRBJ2-7, with D possibly matching TRBD1 (6 bases). The CDR3 covers 13 residues. Trimming left V 6 bases short and J 1 base short, with 13 bases between. Per germline, CDR1 DFQATT and CDR2 SNEGSKA (reference sequence). CDR3 nucleotides: TGCAGTGCCGCAGGGGTTCAATCCTACGAGCAGTACTTC. Translating it yields CSAAGVQSYEQYF.

This clonotype was detected ten times or more. V gene TRBV9 combines with J gene TRBJ2-6; possible D gene TRBD1, 6 bases. The germline V gene has CDR1 SGDLS and CDR2 YYNGEE. This CDR3 region has 15 residues. V was cut by 0 bases and J by 2 bases, with 6 bases left in between. The CDR3 bases are TGTGCCAGCAGCGTAGAGGGGGCTGGGGCCAACGTCCTGACTTTC. Translation: CASSVEGAGANVLTF.

This clonotype has just a few counts. This chain links TRBV10-3 with TRBJ2-1, with a possible D match to TRBD2 (5 bases). The CDR3 loop spans 14 amino acids. The germline V gene has CDR1 ENHRY and CDR2 SYGVKD. The V end was cut by 5 bases, the J end by 3 bases, with 11 bases between. The CDR3 sequence: CAISFSGFYNEQFF. The CDR3 bases are TGTGCCATCAGTTTCTCGGGGTTCTACAATGAGCAGTTCTTC.

In this sample, this clonotype turned up many times. The conserved phenylalanine or tryptophan normally closing the CDR3 is absent here, so this likely arose from a read error. The DNA is omitted, as the CDR3 cannot be located on it reliably, and the CDR3 follows TCRdb's listing. The chain is built from TRBV21-1 and TRBJ2-7. TRBV21-1 is tagged as a pseudogene. 8 amino acids form the CDR3, both terminal residues included. The CDR3 spells CAIRSAKS.

The rearrangement links TRBV25-1 to TRBJ2-7, with TRBD1 identical over 9 bases. This CDR3 has 14 residues. V was pared by 8 bases and J by 7 bases, with 12 bases of the junction left unmatched. Germline assignment: CDR1 MGHDK and CDR2 SYGVNS. CDR3 sequence (DNA): TGTGCCAGCGGGCCGGGACAGGGCATGAGTGAGCAGTACTTC. Translating it yields CASGPGQGMSEQYF.

J is TRBJ2-5 and V is TRBV6-1; D unclear. V lost 1 base and J 5 bases, leaving 8 bases between the germline ends. This CDR3 spans 13 amino acids. CDR1 and CDR2 from the germline V gene are MNHNS and SASEGT. CDR3 amino acids: CASSEGSAETQYF. The CDR3 DNA follows: TGTGCCAGCAGTGAAGGGAGTGCGGAGACCCAGTACTTC.

This clonotype was picked up many times. V usage is TRBV5-4 and J usage is TRBJ2-7; D perhaps matches TRBD2 (6 bases). The CDR3 length is 13 residues. Trimming took 3 bases from V and 4 from J, leaving 11 bases between them. Germline values: CDR1 SGHNT, CDR2 YYREEE (reference sequence). The CDR3 loop reads CASSYTAGYEQYF. CDR3 in DNA: TGTGCCAGCAGCTATACAGCGGGTTACGAGCAGTACTTC.